This TCR beta chain derives from a study of response to subunit inactivated influenza vaccine (dated by TCRdb to the late 2010s). For the wider study: The study used deep quantitative T cell receptor repertoire profiling to track responses to a trivalent subunit inactivated influenza vaccine. The full study reports these points: It was suggested by the authors that each seasonal influenza vaccination may recruit only a limited number of new T cells.

A distance of 12 bases separates the germline ends of V and J, which lose 6 bases and 3 bases respectively. CDR3 length: 13 amino acids, cysteine to phenylalanine. The DNA shown is the 39-base CDR3, in frame from base 1. Per the germline V gene, MGHDK is the CDR1 and SYGVNS is the CDR2. Comments on this clonotype: It has no known antigen specificity. It has no much larger one-base neighbor in the sample; base qualities were not kept.

Libraries were prepared through RT-PCR. The sample was run on an Illumina HiSeq 2500. TCRdb trimmed public reads at Q25 via fastp, called clones via MiXCR and kept in-frame beta chains. For every CDR3 protein sequence, its rows merge into one entry that carries the most common genes and DNA. The table for this sample lists more than 400,000 distinct CDR3 sequences; approximately 10% of them were counted only once. The top ten hold approximately 12% of the sample. The time point label, as the study defines it: more than 35 days after influenza vaccine administration. The sequence was obtained from a man between 50 and 59 years old who received an inactivated influenza vaccine. Donor details come from another sample of the same person, matched by shared clones. The chain uses TRBV25-1 and TRBJ2-7; TRBD1 is a possible D gene, resting on 6 matching bases. Material: PBMCs from blood, obtained about 6 weeks after vaccination. The DNA sequence is as follows: TGTGCCAGCAGACAGGGAGCTCGCTACGAGCAGTACTTC. The resulting protein is CASRQGARYEQYF.